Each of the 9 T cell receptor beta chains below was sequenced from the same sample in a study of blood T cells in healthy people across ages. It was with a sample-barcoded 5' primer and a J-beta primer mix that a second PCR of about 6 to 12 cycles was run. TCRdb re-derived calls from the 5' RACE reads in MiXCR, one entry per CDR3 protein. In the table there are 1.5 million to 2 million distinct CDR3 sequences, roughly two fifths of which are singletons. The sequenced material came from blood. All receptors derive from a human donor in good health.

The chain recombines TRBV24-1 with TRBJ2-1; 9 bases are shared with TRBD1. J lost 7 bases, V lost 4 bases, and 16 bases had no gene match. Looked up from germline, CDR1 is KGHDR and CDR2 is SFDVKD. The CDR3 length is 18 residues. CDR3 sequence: CATSDEGTGFDPGNEQFF. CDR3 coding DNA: TGTGCCACCAGTGACGAAGGGACAGGGTTCGATCCGGGAAATGAGCAGTTCTTC.

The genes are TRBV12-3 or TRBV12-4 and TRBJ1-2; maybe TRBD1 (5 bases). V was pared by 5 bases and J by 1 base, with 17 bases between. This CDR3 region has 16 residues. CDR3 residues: CASSLYGRGGNYGYTF. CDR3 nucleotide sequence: TGTGCCAGCAGTCTCTATGGGCGGGGGGGTAACTATGGCTACACCTTC.

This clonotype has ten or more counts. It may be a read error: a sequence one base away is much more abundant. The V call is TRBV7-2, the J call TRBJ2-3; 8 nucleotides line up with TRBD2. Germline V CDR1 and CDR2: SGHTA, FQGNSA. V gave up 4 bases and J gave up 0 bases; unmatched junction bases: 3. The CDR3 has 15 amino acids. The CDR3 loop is CASSSLAGSTDTQYF. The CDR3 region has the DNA TGTGCCAGCAGCTCCTTAGCGGGGAGCACAGATACGCAGTATTTT.

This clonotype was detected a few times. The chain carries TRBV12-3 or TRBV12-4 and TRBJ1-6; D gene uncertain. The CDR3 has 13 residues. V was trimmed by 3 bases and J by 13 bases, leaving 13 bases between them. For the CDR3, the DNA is TGTGCCAGCAGTTTTCAGGATGGAGGGCCCCTCCACTTT. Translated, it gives CASSFQDGGPLHF.

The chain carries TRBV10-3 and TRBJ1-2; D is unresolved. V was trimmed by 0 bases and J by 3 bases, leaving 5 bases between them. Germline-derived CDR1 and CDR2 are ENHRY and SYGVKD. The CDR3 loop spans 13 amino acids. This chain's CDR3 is CAISESMDYGYTF. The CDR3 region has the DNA TGTGCCATCAGTGAGTCAATGGACTATGGCTACACCTTC.

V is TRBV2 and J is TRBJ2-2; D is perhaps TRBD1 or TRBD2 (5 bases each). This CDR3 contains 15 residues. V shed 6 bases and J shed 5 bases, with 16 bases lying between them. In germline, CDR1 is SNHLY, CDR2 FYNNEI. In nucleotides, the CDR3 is TGTGCCAGCAGCATGGGACGGCCGCGGACCGGGGAGCTGTTTTTT. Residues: CASSMGRPRTGELFF.

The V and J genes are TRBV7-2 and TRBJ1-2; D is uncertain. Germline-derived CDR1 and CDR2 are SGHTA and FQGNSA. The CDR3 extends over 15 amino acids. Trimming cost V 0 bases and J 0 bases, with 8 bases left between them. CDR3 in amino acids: CASSLALISNYGYTF. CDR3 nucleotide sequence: TGTGCCAGCAGCTTAGCGTTGATTTCTAACTATGGCTACACCTTC.

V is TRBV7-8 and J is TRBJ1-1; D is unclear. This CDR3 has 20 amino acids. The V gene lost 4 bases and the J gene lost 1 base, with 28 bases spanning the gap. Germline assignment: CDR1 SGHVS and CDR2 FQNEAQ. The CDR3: CASSSILTITRSGGNTEAFF. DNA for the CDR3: TGTGCCAGCAGCTCAATTCTGACGATTACCCGGTCGGGCGGGAACACTGAAGCTTTCTTT.

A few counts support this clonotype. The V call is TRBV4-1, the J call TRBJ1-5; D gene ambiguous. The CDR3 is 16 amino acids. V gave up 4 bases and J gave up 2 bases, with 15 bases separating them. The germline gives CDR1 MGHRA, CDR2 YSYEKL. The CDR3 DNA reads TGCGCCAGCAGCCGAAGGGTGGAGGAGGGCAATCAGCCCCAGCATTTT. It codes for CASSRRVEEGNQPQHF.